This T cell receptor (beta chain) was observed in a study of T-cell reconstitution after alpha-beta-depleted transplantation in children. A TCRbeta library incorporating unique molecular identifiers was prepared. TCRdb reprocessed the PCR reads with MiXCR, giving one entry per CDR3 protein. The data hold approximately 520,000 distinct CDR3 sequences, with 11% observed a single time. The CDR3 extends over 15 amino acids. Overall study findings and caveats: The study reportedly traced alpha-beta T cells about two months after transplant to several hundred expanded graft clones. It was surviving recipient T cells and thymic progenitors that gave some patients high TCRbeta diversity at day 60.

There are a few counts of this clonotype. Its antigen is unidentified. Specimen: PBMCs, mostly from graft donor cells, collected 180 days after TCRalphabeta/CD19-depleted stem cell transplant. V is TRBV21-1 and J is TRBJ2-3; the D call in the table, TRBD1, was not verified against the DNA. TRBV21-1 is a recognized pseudogene. The clonotype was recovered from a female patient aged 2-10 years who had a stem cell transplant for aplastic anemia, so the T cells may come from the graft donor. CDR3: CASSSYKGGRYTQYF. The DNA for the CDR3 is TGTGCCAGCAGCAGTTACAAAGGGGGCCGGTATACGCAGTATTTT.